This TCR beta chain was retrieved from a study of neoadjuvant anti-PD-1 for oral cavity cancer. Broader study findings: Post-treatment tumors with larger preexisting clones showed more shrinkage. Treg/Th17 ratio rose with pretreatment blood and fell with post-treatment tumor TCRbeta clonality.

Note on this clone: Its antigen is as yet unknown.

V shed 8 bases, J shed 5 bases, and the junction held 18 bases outside the gene matches. CDR1 and CDR2 (germline): MGHRA, YSYEKL. This CDR3 contains 18 residues. The data were produced by immunoSEQ multiplex PCR, yet TCRdb's version contains in-frame clones alone and is incomplete. The sample comprises 37,000 or so clones, 38% of which are singletons, and more than 15% rests with the top ten. Time point here: after neoadjuvant nivolumab, at surgical resection. The rearrangement links TRBV4-1 to TRBJ2-3, with 11 bases identical to TRBD2. The sequencing used tumor tissue, collected after nivolumab (anti-PD-1) treatment. This clonotype was obtained from a person aged 35-79 years with oral cavity squamous cell carcinoma. The CDR3 sequence: CASRTREGAGTSGDTQYF. For the CDR3, the DNA is TGCGCCAGCCGCACAAGGGAAGGAGCGGGGACTAGCGGAGATACGCAGTATTTT.